Listed here are 29 T cell receptor beta chains from one sample, sequenced in a study of blood T cell repertoires in COVID-19. The assay was immunoSEQ multiplex PCR, and TCRdb's table has in-frame clones only and misses some. The sample has tens of thousands of clones, approximately 83% seen once. Sequencing input: peripheral blood. These receptors were obtained from a human donor in a cohort sampled during active COVID-19.

V gene TRBV14 combines with J gene TRBJ1-5, with TRBD1 matching over 9 bases. V trimming: 5 bases; J trimming: 9 bases; junction bases outside the gene matches: 5. Germline CDR1 reads SGHDN; CDR2 reads FVKESK. The CDR3 spans 13 residues. As DNA, the CDR3 is TGTGCCAGCAGCGAATCGGACAGGGGGCCCCAGCATTTT. Its protein product is CASSESDRGPQHF. Filled out from reference TRBV14 and TRBJ1-5, the complete variable domain reads EAGVTQFPSHSVIEKGQTVTLRCDPISGHDNLYWYRRVMGKEIKFLLHFVKESKQDESGMPNNRFLAERTGGTYSTLKVQPAELEDSGVYFCASSESDRGPQHFGDGTRLSIL.

The chain combines TRBV27 with TRBJ1-4, with 9 nucleotides matching TRBD1. Germline-derived CDR1 and CDR2 are MNHEY and SMNVEV (reference sequence). V gave up 4 bases and J gave up 7 bases; unmatched junction bases: 16. The CDR3 runs to 18 residues. Here the CDR3 reads CASSSYPTGTGSIEKLFF. The CDR3 region has the DNA TGTGCCAGCAGTTCTTACCCAACCGGGACAGGGAGTATTGAAAAACTGTTTTTT.

The V call is TRBV7-9, the J call TRBJ1-1; 8 bases align to TRBD1. In germline, CDR1 is SEHNR, CDR2 FQNEAQ (reference sequence). V shed 7 bases, J shed 1 base, and the junction held 5 bases outside the gene matches. CDR3 length equals 14 residues. CDR3 residues: CASTRQGKNTEAFF. The CDR3 DNA reads TGTGCCAGCACCAGACAGGGGAAGAACACTGAAGCTTTCTTT.

V gene TRBV19 combines with J gene TRBJ1-5; 9 bases align to TRBD1. Germline CDR1 and CDR2: LNHDA and SQIVND (reference sequence). This CDR3 is 15 amino acids long. V shed 6 bases and J 1 base; nucleotides not matched to a gene: 4. CDR3 sequence: CASRTGTGSNQPQHF. In nucleotides, the CDR3 is TGTGCCAGTAGAACCGGGACAGGGAGCAATCAGCCCCAGCATTTT.

V usage is TRBV5-1 and J usage is TRBJ2-7, with 9 bases aligning to TRBD2. Germline CDR1 reads SGHRS; CDR2 reads YFSETQ. The CDR3 loop spans 15 amino acids. V was pared by 1 base and J by 4 bases, with 6 bases of the junction left unmatched. CDR3 region: CASSLFSGSQYEQYF. The CDR3, as DNA: TGCGCCAGCAGCTTGTTTAGCGGGAGTCAGTACGAGCAGTACTTC.

The chain links TRBV5-1 to TRBJ2-3; 13 bases fit TRBD2. The germline V gene has CDR1 SGHRS and CDR2 YFSETQ. This CDR3 is 18 amino acids long. V trimming: 4 bases; J trimming: 5 bases; junction bases outside the gene matches: 13. The DNA for the CDR3 is TGCGCCAGCAGCCCGCCCGGACTAGCGGGAGCCTTCGGAGATACGCAGTATTTT. Translation gives CASSPPGLAGAFGDTQYF.

The J gene is TRBJ2-2, the V gene TRBV10-1, with 11 bases fitting TRBD2. There are 15 residues in the CDR3. J lost 5 bases, V lost 4 bases, and 3 bases had no gene match. CDR1 is WNHNN, CDR2 SYGVQD, per germline (reference sequence). CDR3 residues: CASSALAGGTGELFF. In nucleotides, the CDR3 is TGCGCCAGCAGTGCGCTAGCGGGGGGAACCGGGGAGCTGTTTTTT.

The rearrangement links TRBV4-1 to TRBJ2-3; 9 bases are shared with TRBD2. The germline CDR1 and CDR2 sequences are MGHRA and YSYEKL. The CDR3 is 17 amino acids. The trim removed 4 bases at V and 4 bases at J, leaving 12 bases unmatched. The CDR3 loop reads CASSPLGRTSVPDTQYF. CDR3 coding DNA: TGCGCCAGCAGCCCCTTAGGGAGGACTAGCGTGCCAGATACGCAGTATTTT.

The chain joins TRBV28 to TRBJ2-7, with D possibly being TRBD2 (7 bases). V was shortened by 5 bases and J by 7 bases, with 21 bases between the two germline ends. In germline, CDR1 is MDHEN, CDR2 SYDVKM. The CDR3 runs 15 residues. The CDR3 DNA sequence: TGTGCCAGCAGTCTCCCATGGGGGGGCGTAAGGGAGCAGTACTTC. Encoded protein: CASSLPWGGVREQYF.

The genes are TRBV28 and TRBJ2-7; D unclear. CDR3 length: 13 residues. Germline V gene lookup returns CDR1 MDHEN and CDR2 SYDVKM. The V gene lost 5 bases and the J gene lost 1 base, with 9 bases spanning the gap. CDR3 in amino acids: CASSTSNSYEQYF. The CDR3 DNA reads as TGTGCCAGCAGTACGTCTAATTCCTACGAGCAGTACTTC. Drawing the rest from reference TRBV28 and TRBJ2-7, the complete variable domain is DVKVTQSSRYLVKRTGEKVFLECVQDMDHENMFWYRQDPGLGLRLIYFSYDVKMKEKGDIPEGYSVSREKKERFSLILESASTNQTSMYLCASSTSNSYEQYFGPGTRLTVT.

The CDR3 DNA sequence: TGTGCCAGCAGCTTGGGAGGGGCCTTGTATGGGGCAGATACGCAGTATTTT. Translated: CASSLGGALYGADTQYF. The chain employs TRBV7-9 and TRBJ2-3; 7 nucleotides match TRBD2. Trimming took 3 bases from V and 4 from J; bases not matched to a gene: 13. Germline CDR1 SEHNR, CDR2 FQNEAQ (reference sequence). The CDR3 loop spans 17 amino acids.

Here the CDR3 DNA reads TGTGCCAGCAGCTTTTTGGGGAGTGAAAAACTGTTTTTT. Translation: CASSFLGSEKLFF. This chain joins TRBV7-9 and TRBJ1-4; no clear D. CDR3 size: 13 residues. Germline V gene sequence: CDR1 SEHNR, CDR2 FQNEAQ (reference sequence). V shed 3 bases and J shed 7 bases, with 9 bases lying between them.

The V call is TRBV7-9, the J call TRBJ1-1; no clear D. Trimming left V 5 bases short and J 1 base short, with 14 bases between. Germline loops: CDR1 SEHNR, CDR2 FQNEAQ (reference sequence). There are 15 residues in the CDR3. In nucleotides, the CDR3 is TGTGCCAGCAGCCCTGGAGGATCTGAGAACACTGAAGCTTTCTTT. Translating gives CASSPGGSENTEAFF.

The chain is built from TRBV19 and TRBJ2-7; 9 bases map to TRBD2. CDR3 length equals 15 residues. V lost 5 bases, J lost 2 bases, and 7 bases stayed unmatched. Germline CDR1 and CDR2: LNHDA and SQIVND (reference sequence). The CDR3, as DNA: TGTGCCAGTAGTTGGACTAGCGCATTAACCTACGAGCAGTACTTC. Translating gives CASSWTSALTYEQYF.

This clone was counted between two and nine times. The J gene is TRBJ2-1, the V gene TRBV7-9; 9 positions match TRBD2. V shed 0 bases and J 8 bases; nucleotides not matched to a gene: 8. From germline, CDR1 is SEHNR and CDR2 FQNEAQ (reference sequence). The CDR3 contains 16 residues. The CDR3 region is CASSLARASGTDEQFF. CDR3 in DNA: TGTGCCAGCAGCTTAGCGCGGGCTAGCGGGACAGATGAGCAGTTCTTC.

This chain links TRBV19 with TRBJ2-7; possibly TRBD2 for D (6 bases). The length of the CDR3 is 15 residues. Trimming removed 3 bases from V and 3 bases from J, with 15 bases in between. From germline, CDR1 is LNHDA and CDR2 SQIVND (reference sequence). The chain's CDR3 is CASSISPATSYEQYF. Here the CDR3 DNA reads TGTGCCAGTAGTATTAGTCCGGCGACTAGCTACGAGCAGTACTTC.

This clone was observed a handful of times. This chain links TRBV10-3 with TRBJ1-2; 7 nucleotides align to TRBD1. With V trimmed by 1 base and J by 8 bases, 7 bases remained unmatched. This CDR3 has 14 amino acids. The germline V gene has CDR1 ENHRY and CDR2 SYGVKD. This CDR3 reads CAISEYGQEYGYTF. The DNA of the CDR3 is TGTGCCATCAGTGAGTACGGACAGGAATACGGCTACACCTTC.

The chain has TRBV28 and TRBJ1-5, with 7 positions matching TRBD1. V lost 6 bases and J lost 5; bases outside the gene matches: 7. The germline V gene encodes CDR1 MDHEN and CDR2 SYDVKM. The CDR3 length is 14 residues. The CDR3 bases are TGTGCCAGCAGGAAGGGGGCGCGGGATCAGCCCCAGCATTTT. Its translation is CASRKGARDQPQHF.

This chain connects TRBV28 to TRBJ1-1; D is undetermined. CDR3 length: 13 residues. Trimming cost V 2 bases and J 1 base, with 5 bases left between them. Per germline, CDR1 MDHEN and CDR2 SYDVKM. CDR3 in DNA: TGTGCCAGCAGTTTAAGTAGGAACACTGAAGCTTTCTTT. It is translated as CASSLSRNTEAFF.

The rearrangement joins TRBV5-1 to TRBJ2-7, with D possibly being TRBD1 (5 bases). The V end was cut by 0 bases, the J end by 3 bases, with 10 bases between. This CDR3 is built from 14 residues. Germline V gene sequence: CDR1 SGHRS, CDR2 YFSETQ. CDR3 DNA sequence: TGCGCCAGCAGCTTGGGCTACAGGAACTACGAGCAGTACTTC. Translating gives CASSLGYRNYEQYF. The full variable domain, rest sourced from reference TRBV5-1 and TRBJ2-7, is KAGVTQTPRYLIKTRGQQVTLSCSPISGHRSVSWYQQTPGQGLQFLFEYFSETQRNKGNFPGRFSGRQFSNSRSEMNVSTLELGDSALYLCASSLGYRNYEQYFGPGTRLTVT.

The genes are TRBV29-1 and TRBJ2-7; D gene uncertain. The ends were cut back, 0 bases at V and 12 bases at J, with 15 bases in the middle. The CDR3 has 12 residues. Looked up from germline, CDR1 is SQVTM and CDR2 is ANQGSEA. CDR3 bases: TGCAGCGTTGAAGACGACGTTGGCGAGGTGTACTTC. It yields the protein CSVEDDVGEVYF.

The genes are TRBV29-1 and TRBJ2-3; the D is unclear. The CDR3 covers 12 residues. Germline-derived CDR1 and CDR2 are SQVTM and ANQGSEA. The ends were cut back, 4 bases at V and 2 bases at J, with 7 bases in the middle. CDR3 bases: TGCAGCGTTGGAGGATTCACAGATACGCAGTATTTT. Translation: CSVGGFTDTQYF.

This clone is a singleton in its sample. The gene calls are TRBV7-8 and TRBJ1-5; D is uncertain. This CDR3 is built from 14 residues. Germline V gene lookup returns CDR1 SGHVS and CDR2 FQNEAQ. V was clipped by 5 bases and J by 8 bases, with 16 bases between them. The CDR3 reads CASSPVGAPEPQHF. Here the CDR3 DNA reads TGTGCCAGCAGCCCTGTCGGAGCTCCCGAGCCCCAGCATTTT.

This clone was seen once. This sequence joins TRBV20-1 and TRBJ2-5; TRBD2 matches 7 bases. V trimming: 3 bases; J trimming: 5 bases; junction bases outside the gene matches: 3. This CDR3 spans 12 amino acids. Germline lookup yields CDR1 DFQATT and CDR2 SNEGSKA (reference sequence). The CDR3 DNA reads as TGCAGTGCTAGTCGGCGGGAGGAGACCCAGTACTTC. It yields the protein CSASRREETQYF.

This clone has just a few counts. The chain has TRBV2 and TRBJ2-7; D is uncertain. CDR1 is SNHLY, CDR2 FYNNEI, per germline. The CDR3 consists of 14 residues. Trimming removed 8 bases at V and 2 bases at J, with 16 bases between. CDR3 amino acids: CASRTGSGAYEQYF. CDR3 in DNA: TGTGCCAGCCGAACGGGTAGTGGCGCCTACGAGCAGTACTTC.

The V call is TRBV28, the J call TRBJ1-5; D is perhaps TRBD1 (6 bases). Germline V gene lookup returns CDR1 MDHEN and CDR2 SYDVKM. V lost 6 bases and J lost 3, with 18 bases in between. The CDR3 length is 16 residues. CDR3 nucleotides: TGTGCCAGCAGCCTCTCCAGGGGCCCTGTCAATCAGCCCCAGCATTTT. It specifies CASSLSRGPVNQPQHF. Together with reference TRBV28 and TRBJ1-5, the CDR3 gives the full variable domain: DVKVTQSSRYLVKRTGEKVFLECVQDMDHENMFWYRQDPGLGLRLIYFSYDVKMKEKGDIPEGYSVSREKKERFSLILESASTNQTSMYLCASSLSRGPVNQPQHFGDGTRLSIL.

This chain uses TRBV7-8 with TRBJ2-2; 7 bases are shared with TRBD2. The V gene's germline CDR1 is SGHVS and CDR2 FQNEAQ. This CDR3 comprises 14 residues. The junction had 7 bases not matched to a gene; V was cut back by 5 bases and J by 7 bases. CDR3 region: CASSPPGLGGELFF. CDR3 DNA sequence: TGTGCCAGCAGCCCACCAGGACTAGGCGGGGAGCTGTTTTTT.

This clone was seen a few times. The chain links TRBV10-1 to TRBJ2-4; perhaps TRBD2 as D (5 bases). Germline lookup yields CDR1 WNHNN and CDR2 SYGVQD (reference sequence). V was clipped by 4 bases and J by 7 bases, with 8 bases between them. The CDR3 totals 12 residues. The CDR3 DNA sequence: TGCGCCAGCAGTGCGGGAATTAACATTCAGTACTTC. This encodes CASSAGINIQYF.

This clone was counted between two and nine times. The V gene is TRBV4-2, the J gene TRBJ2-7; D gene unclear. Germline CDR1 LGHNA, CDR2 YNFKEQ. The CDR3 sequence is 11 residues long. Trimming left V 6 bases short and J 4 bases short, with 7 bases between. The CDR3 loop is CASSLNYEQYF. CDR3 DNA: TGTGCCAGCAGTCTTAATTACGAGCAGTACTTC.